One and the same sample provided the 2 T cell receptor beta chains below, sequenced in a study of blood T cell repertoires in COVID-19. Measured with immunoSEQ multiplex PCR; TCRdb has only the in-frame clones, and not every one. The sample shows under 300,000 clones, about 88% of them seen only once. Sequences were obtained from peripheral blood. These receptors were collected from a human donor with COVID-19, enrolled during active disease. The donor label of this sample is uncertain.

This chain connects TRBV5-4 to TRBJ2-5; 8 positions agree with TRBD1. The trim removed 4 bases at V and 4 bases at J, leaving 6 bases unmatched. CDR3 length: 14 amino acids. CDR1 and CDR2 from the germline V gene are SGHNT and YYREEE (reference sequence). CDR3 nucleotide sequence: TGTGCCAGCAGCACCTCACAGGGGGGAGAGACCCAGTACTTC. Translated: CASSTSQGGETQYF.

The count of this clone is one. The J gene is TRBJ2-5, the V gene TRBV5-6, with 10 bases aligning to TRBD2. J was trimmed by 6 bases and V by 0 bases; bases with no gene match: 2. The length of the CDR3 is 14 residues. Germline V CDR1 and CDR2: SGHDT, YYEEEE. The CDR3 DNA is TGTGCCAGCAGCTTGGAACTAGCGGGGCAGACCCAGTACTTC. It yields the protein CASSLELAGQTQYF.